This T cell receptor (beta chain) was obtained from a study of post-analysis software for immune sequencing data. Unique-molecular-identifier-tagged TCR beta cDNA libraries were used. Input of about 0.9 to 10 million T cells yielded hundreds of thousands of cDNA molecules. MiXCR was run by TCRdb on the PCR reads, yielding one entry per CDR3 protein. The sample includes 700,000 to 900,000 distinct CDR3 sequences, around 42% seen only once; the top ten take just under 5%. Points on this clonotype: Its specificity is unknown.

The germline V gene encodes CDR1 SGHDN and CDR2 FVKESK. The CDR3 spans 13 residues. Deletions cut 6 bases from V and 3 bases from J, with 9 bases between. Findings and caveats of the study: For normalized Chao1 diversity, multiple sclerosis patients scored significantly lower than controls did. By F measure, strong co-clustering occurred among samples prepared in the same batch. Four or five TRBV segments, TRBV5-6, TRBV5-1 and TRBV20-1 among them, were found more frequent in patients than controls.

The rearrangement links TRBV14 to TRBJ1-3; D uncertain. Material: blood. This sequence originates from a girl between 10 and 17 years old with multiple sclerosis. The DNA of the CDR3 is TGTGCCAGCAGGATCGGAGGTGGAAACACCATATATTTT. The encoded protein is CASRIGGGNTIYF.